One sample yielded the 24 T cell receptor beta chains listed below, sequenced in a study of beta chain features in type 1 diabetes. The authors reverse transcribed all of the isolated RNA, so sequencing captured expressed TCRB transcripts. Generated by immunoSEQ multiplex PCR, the TCRdb table keeps only in-frame clones and is missing some. The top ten hold about 1.4% of the sample, which has about 140,000 clones, 6.9% seen once. The sequencing input was central memory CD4+ T cells from blood. The receptors were sampled from a woman aged 30 to 39 in good health.

This chain links TRBV5-1 with TRBJ2-2, with 8 bases matching TRBD1. Germline V gene data show CDR1 as SGHRS and CDR2 as YFSETQ. This CDR3 spans 16 amino acids. V gave up 4 bases and J gave up 6 bases; unmatched junction bases: 11. The CDR3 protein is CASSDRTGSGAGELFF. The CDR3 coding sequence is TGCGCCAGCAGCGATCGGACAGGGTCTGGGGCCGGGGAGCTGTTTTTT.

This clone was counted a few times. The rearrangement uses TRBV9 and TRBJ2-1; 11 bases map to TRBD2. Germline V gives CDR1 SGDLS, CDR2 YYNGEE. This CDR3 is built from 15 residues. The J segment lost 7 bases and the V segment lost 1 base, leaving 4 bases of the junction unmatched. As DNA, the CDR3 is TGTGCCAGCAGCGTATTAGCGGGAGGGGATAATGAGCAGTTCTTC. Protein: CASSVLAGGDNEQFF.

This chain joins TRBV7-3 and TRBJ2-2, with 8 bases identical to TRBD1. The CDR3 spans 17 residues. Germline V gene lookup returns CDR1 SGHTA and CDR2 FQGTGA. The J segment lost 5 bases and the V segment lost 1 base, leaving 9 bases of the junction unmatched. This CDR3 reads CASSLNFGTGQTGELFF. The CDR3 nucleotides are TGTGCCAGCAGCTTAAATTTTGGGACAGGCCAGACCGGGGAGCTGTTTTTT. Based on the CDR3 plus reference TRBV7-3 and TRBJ2-2, the full variable domain is GAGVSQTPSNKVTEKGKYVELRCDPISGHTALYWYRQSLGQGPEFLIYFQGTGAADDSGLPNDRFFAVRPEGSVSTLKIQRTERGDSAVYLCASSLNFGTGQTGELFFGEGSRLTVL.

This clone was counted only a few times. Other DNA sequences in this specimen translate into the identical CDR3. This rearrangement joins TRBV9 to TRBJ2-5; D may be TRBD2 (5 bases). Germline V gene sequence: CDR1 SGDLS, CDR2 YYNGEE. Between the trimmed V and J ends, which lost 1 base and 2 bases, there was a span of 9 bases. The CDR3 runs 14 residues. CDR3 in amino acids: CASSVSGIQETQYF. In DNA, the CDR3 is TGTGCCAGCAGCGTATCGGGGATTCAAGAGACCCAGTACTTC.

This clone was picked up a small number of times. As DNA, the CDR3 is TGCGCCAGCAGCTTGCTCGGGGTAATTGGAGAGACCCAGTACTTC. Protein sequence: CASSLLGVIGETQYF. The chain joins TRBV5-1 to TRBJ2-5; D possibly corresponds to TRBD2 (5 bases). V shed 1 base and J shed 4 bases, with 14 bases lying between them. Germline V lookup: CDR1 SGHRS, CDR2 YFSETQ. This CDR3 contains 15 residues. Drawing the rest from reference TRBV5-1 and TRBJ2-5, the complete variable domain is KAGVTQTPRYLIKTRGQQVTLSCSPISGHRSVSWYQQTPGQGLQFLFEYFSETQRNKGNFPGRFSGRQFSNSRSEMNVSTLELGDSALYLCASSLLGVIGETQYFGPGTRLLVL.

This clone was counted between two and nine times. V usage is TRBV2 and J usage is TRBJ2-3; 9 bases align to TRBD2. V trimming: 8 bases; J trimming: 5 bases; junction bases outside the gene matches: 11. CDR1 is SNHLY and CDR2 is FYNNEI in the germline V gene. The CDR3 contains 15 residues. This CDR3 reads CASDASGRRVDTQYF. The CDR3 nucleotides read TGTGCCAGCGACGCCAGCGGGAGGAGGGTAGATACGCAGTATTTT.

The rearrangement joins TRBV9 to TRBJ2-5; D might be TRBD2 (6 bases). V gave up 3 bases and J gave up 7 bases, with 19 bases separating them. There are 15 residues in the CDR3. Germline CDR1 SGDLS, CDR2 YYNGEE. CDR3 in DNA: TGTGCCAGCAGCGCATTGGGGACGGACTACCGGACCCAGTACTTC. It is translated as CASSALGTDYRTQYF. The full variable domain, with the rest looked up from reference TRBV9 and TRBJ2-5, is DSGVTQTPKHLITATGQRVTLRCSPRSGDLSVYWYQQSLDQGLQFLIQYYNGEERAKGNILERFSAQQFPDLHSELNLSSLELGDSALYFCASSALGTDYRTQYFGPGTRLLVL.

This clone was counted between two and nine times. The gene calls are TRBV29-1 and TRBJ2-1, with 10 bases identical to TRBD1. Trimming took 7 bases from V and 6 from J; bases not matched to a gene: 6. Germline lookup yields CDR1 SQVTM and CDR2 ANQGSEA. This CDR3 is built from 13 residues. The CDR3 protein is CSADRGRINEQFF. Here the CDR3 DNA reads TGCAGCGCAGACAGGGGGCGCATCAATGAGCAGTTCTTC.

The sample holds many counts of this clone. The chain couples TRBV18 to TRBJ1-1; tentative D call: TRBD1 (6 bases). This CDR3 contains 14 residues. Germline CDR1 and CDR2: KGHSH and LQKENI. Trimming stripped 0 bases from V and 1 base from J, with 6 bases between. The CDR3 sequence: CASSPPGQNTEAFF. CDR3 coding DNA: TGTGCCAGCTCACCACCGGGACAGAACACTGAAGCTTTCTTT.

The rearrangement joins TRBV30 to TRBJ1-4; 8 bases are shared with TRBD1. With V trimmed by 3 bases and J by 7 bases, 1 base remained unmatched. This CDR3 is 12 amino acids long. The V gene's germline CDR1 is GTSNPN and CDR2 SVGIG (reference sequence). CDR3 nucleotides: TGTGCCTGGAGGACAGGGGTTGAAAAACTGTTTTTT. Its protein product is CAWRTGVEKLFF.

In its sample, this clone was seen many times. The V call is TRBV18, the J call TRBJ1-2, with 9 positions matching TRBD1. The CDR3 has 15 residues. V was clipped by 4 bases and J by 6 bases; unmatched bases: 9. Looked up from germline, CDR1 is KGHSH and CDR2 is LQKENI. DNA for the CDR3: TGTGCCAGCTCACAGATGGACAGGGGAACGGATGGCTACACCTTC. It codes for CASSQMDRGTDGYTF.

This clone was picked up a small number of times. J is TRBJ2-5 and V is TRBV7-2; 14 bases are a match to TRBD2. The CDR3 length is 18 residues. Germline CDR1 and CDR2: SGHTA and FQGNSA. V was pared by 4 bases and J by 5 bases, with 12 bases of the junction left unmatched. DNA of the CDR3: TGTGCCAGCAGCTACCCAACTCGACTAGCGGGAGGGCCGGAGACCCAGTACTTC. This translates into CASSYPTRLAGGPETQYF.

This clone was recorded a few times. The rearrangement links TRBV4-2 to TRBJ2-6; D perhaps matches TRBD2 (5 bases). The germline gives CDR1 LGHNA, CDR2 YNFKEQ. This CDR3 spans 15 amino acids. V gave up 6 bases and J gave up 3 bases, with 12 bases separating them. This chain's CDR3 is CASSSGGGGANVLTF. The CDR3, as DNA: TGTGCCAGCAGTTCAGGAGGAGGTGGGGCCAACGTCCTGACTTTC.

This clone was counted between two and nine times. The rearrangement joins TRBV11-2 to TRBJ2-1, with 12 positions matching TRBD2. The CDR3 totals 18 residues. V lost 1 base to trimming and J lost 0 bases; unmatched junction nucleotides: 4. Germline V lookup: CDR1 SGHAT, CDR2 FQNNGV. The CDR3, as DNA: TGTGCCAGCAGCTTAGTCCCGACTAGCGGGAGCTCCTACAATGAGCAGTTCTTC. Residues: CASSLVPTSGSSYNEQFF.

The table lists this clone with many counts. Other DNA variants within this sample encode the same CDR3. This chain uses TRBV4-3 with TRBJ2-1, with D uncertain. The germline V gene has CDR1 LGHNA and CDR2 YSLEER. V lost 0 bases to trimming and J lost 0 bases, with 9 bases between them. This CDR3 is built from 16 residues. The CDR3 nucleotides are TGCGCCAGCAGCCAAGATGTCCGGAGCTCCTACAATGAGCAGTTCTTC. It is translated as CASSQDVRSSYNEQFF.

This clone was observed a handful of times. The chain is built from TRBV9 and TRBJ1-4; a weak D match, TRBD1 (5 bases). Trimming removed 3 bases from V and 5 bases from J, with 11 bases in between. The CDR3 is 14 amino acids. Germline assignment: CDR1 SGDLS and CDR2 YYNGEE. CDR3 protein: CASSARAYNEKLFF. CDR3 sequence (DNA): TGTGCCAGCAGCGCCAGGGCTTACAATGAAAAACTGTTTTTT.

The V call is TRBV5-5, the J call TRBJ2-6; the match to TRBD1 covers 8 bases. With 2 bases clipped from V and 2 bases from J, the junction kept 9 bases outside the gene matches. The CDR3 extends over 18 amino acids. Germline-derived CDR1 and CDR2 are SGHKS and YYEKEE (reference sequence). CDR3 nucleotide sequence: TGTGCCAGCAGCTTTAGTCCAGGGGGCTTTGCTGGGGCCAACGTCCTGACTTTC. Translation: CASSFSPGGFAGANVLTF.

The chain uses TRBV7-8 and TRBJ2-3; a weak D match, TRBD1 (5 bases). This CDR3 spans 13 amino acids. With 5 bases removed from V and 12 bases from J, the gap between germline ends came to 18 bases. The germline V gene encodes CDR1 SGHVS and CDR2 FQNEAQ. CDR3 amino acids: CASSTHPGNVQYF. CDR3 DNA: TGTGCCAGCAGCACCCACCCAGGGAACGTACAGTATTTT.

This clone was recorded a few times. CDR3 loop: CASSYLRTGVTGELFF. As DNA, the CDR3 is TGTGCCAGCAGTTACCTCCGGACAGGGGTCACCGGGGAGCTGTTTTTT. This chain links TRBV6-6 with TRBJ2-2, with 9 bases matching TRBD1. The ends lost 2 bases at V and 4 bases at J; junction bases unmatched: 5. The CDR3 covers 16 residues. The V gene's germline CDR1 is MNHNY and CDR2 SVGAGI (reference sequence).

This clone has just a few counts. The chain links TRBV9 to TRBJ2-5; TRBD2 matches 10 bases. The V gene's germline CDR1 is SGDLS and CDR2 YYNGEE. The CDR3 loop spans 16 amino acids. After removal of 4 bases from V and 7 bases from J, the junction contained 13 bases not matched to a gene. CDR3 amino acids: CASSLGLGSGGGTQYF. The CDR3 DNA is TGTGCCAGCAGCCTTGGGTTGGGGAGCGGGGGGGGGACCCAGTACTTC.

This clone was counted many times. V gene TRBV5-1 combines with J gene TRBJ2-2; unclear D gene. From germline, CDR1 is SGHRS and CDR2 YFSETQ. The CDR3 consists of 14 residues. V was clipped by 0 bases and J by 4 bases, with 7 bases between them. CDR3 loop: CASSLDQSTGELFF. Written as DNA, the CDR3 is TGCGCCAGCAGCTTGGACCAGTCCACCGGGGAGCTGTTTTTT.

The CDR3 sequence is CASSSRGHRGTDTQYF. CDR3 nucleotide sequence: TGTGCCAGCAGCTCCCGGGGACACAGGGGAACAGATACGCAGTATTTT. This chain connects TRBV5-6 to TRBJ2-3, with 7 nucleotides matching TRBD1. CDR1 is SGHDT and CDR2 is YYEEEE in the germline V gene. Losses at the gene ends were 3 bases for V and 3 bases for J; bases not matched to a gene: 10. The CDR3 totals 16 residues.

V usage is TRBV6-5 and J usage is TRBJ2-3; 14 nucleotides match TRBD2. The CDR3 loop spans 15 amino acids. V dropped 6 bases and J dropped 9; count of bases not matched to a gene: 8. Per germline, CDR1 MNHEY and CDR2 SVGAGI. The CDR3 DNA reads as TGTGCCAGCAGATTGCCCGGGACTAGCGGGGGAACGCAGTATTTT. It codes for CASRLPGTSGGTQYF.

This clone was seen a few times. The V gene is TRBV7-9, the J gene TRBJ2-3; maybe TRBD1 (6 bases). The CDR3 sequence is 14 residues long. Germline V gene data show CDR1 as SEHNR and CDR2 as FQNEAQ (reference sequence). Trimming took off 5 bases at V and 0 bases at J, with 9 bases between the two ends. The CDR3 DNA reads TGTGCCAGCAGCACAGGGTTTAGCACAGATACGCAGTATTTT. Protein sequence: CASSTGFSTDTQYF.